These T cell receptor beta chains were read from a single sample in a study of lymphopenia after photon versus proton radiotherapy. Profiling relied on immunoSEQ multiplex PCR, and the TCRdb table lists in-frame clones only, not all of them. The table includes over 25,000 clones, about 87% detected once. Sequencing was performed on peripheral blood, taken from a patient treated with proton-based radiotherapy. These receptors were taken from a woman in her fifties or sixties with cholangiocarcinoma. Some clones in this sample may be carry-over from other donors' samples. Each CDR3 is given with its conserved first and last residue. A D gene is named only where the DNA matches it firmly. Not all rows give a size; the values are once, few, many and, for expanded clones, a class.

clone_size	v_call	d_call	j_call	cdr3_nt	cdr3_aa
NA	TRBV4-1	TRBD1	TRBJ1-5	TGCGCCAGCAGCCAAAGGACAGGTAATCAGCCCCAGCATTTT	CASSQRTGNQPQHF
NA	TRBV6-5	NA	TRBJ1-5	TGTGCCAGCACCCCAACGGGGGACAAGAGCCAGCCCCAGCATTTT	CASTPTGDKSQPQHF
NA	TRBV29-1	NA	TRBJ2-7	TGCAGCGTTACAAAGGTCTTGTCGGGCGAGCAGTACTTC	CSVTKVLSGEQYF
NA	TRBV28	NA	TRBJ2-1	TGTGCCAGCAGCCATGGCGGCGGGACTCCCTACAATGAGCAGTTCTTC	CASSHGGGTPYNEQFF
NA	TRBV5-1	NA	TRBJ2-1	TGCGCCAGCAGCTTGGAATTGAGGGGGCAGTTCTTC	CASSLELRGQFF
NA	TRBV10-2	NA	TRBJ1-1	TGCGCCAGCAGTGAGAGCTACAGGTCTCTGAACACTGAAGCTTTCTTT	CASSESYRSLNTEAFF
NA	TRBV7-9	NA	TRBJ2-1	TGTGCCAGCAGGGGACCTTATAATGAGCAGTTCTTC	CASRGPYNEQFF
NA	TRBV7-9	NA	TRBJ1-2	TGTGCCAGCAGCTTAGACCCCCCCGCCGGGACTCGGTATGGCTACACCTTC	CASSLDPPAGTRYGYTF
NA	TRBV14	NA	TRBJ2-1	TGTGCCAGCAGCCAAGGCGGAACTAGTCTCTACAATGAGCAGTTCTTC	CASSQGGTSLYNEQFF
NA	TRBV6-5	TRBD1	TRBJ1-1	TGTGCCAGCAGTTACGAGGGGACAGTTAACACTGAAGCTTTCTTT	CASSYEGTVNTEAFF
NA	TRBV18	TRBD1	TRBJ2-7	TGTGCCAGCTCACGGGACAGCCACTCCTACGAGCAGTACTTC	CASSRDSHSYEQYF
NA	TRBV27	TRBD1	TRBJ1-3	TGTGCCAGCAGTGCGGGGACAGGGAGAAACACCATATATTTT	CASSAGTGRNTIYF
NA	TRBV5-4	TRBD2	TRBJ2-7	TGTGCCAGCAGCTCCGGGACTAGCGGGTACTACGAGCAGTACTTC	CASSSGTSGYYEQYF
NA	TRBV7-2	NA	TRBJ2-1	TGTGCCAGCAGCTTTTACAATGAGCAGTTCTTC	CASSFYNEQFF
NA	TRBV7-8	NA	TRBJ1-2	TGTGCCAGCAGCTTAATGTCGCGGGCGGCACTATACTATGGCTACACCTTC	CASSLMSRAALYYGYTF
NA	TRBV6-6	NA	TRBJ2-5	TGTGCCAGCAGTTACGGGGCCACGACAGAGACCCAGTACTTC	CASSYGATTETQYF
once	TRBV9	NA	TRBJ2-3	TGTGCCAGCACGACGGGAAACAGCCAAATAGATACGCAGTATTTT	CASTTGNSQIDTQYF
NA	TRBV9	TRBD1	TRBJ2-3	TGTGCCAGCAGCGTAGGAGGGGGCGTCGGCACAGATACGCAGTATTTT	CASSVGGGVGTDTQYF
NA	TRBV5-6	NA	TRBJ2-3	TGTGCCAGCAGCTGGGGGGACTCAAGAGATACGCAGTATTTT	CASSWGDSRDTQYF
NA	TRBV6-5	NA	TRBJ2-1	TGTGCCAGCAGTTATGAAGCTCAGGGCTACAATGAGCAGTTCTTC	CASSYEAQGYNEQFF
NA	TRBV11-2	NA	TRBJ1-2	TGTGCCAGCAGCCTCGACAGTATCTATGGCTACACCTTC	CASSLDSIYGYTF
NA	TRBV19	NA	TRBJ2-1	TGTGCCAGTAGTACCATACCAGGTTCCCGCACCTACAATGAGCAGTTCTTC	CASSTIPGSRTYNEQFF
NA	TRBV7-2	NA	TRBJ2-3	TGTGCCAGCAGCCCCCAAGGCGTAGCAACAGATACGCAGTATTTT	CASSPQGVATDTQYF
NA	TRBV7-8	NA	TRBJ1-4	TGTGCCAGCAGACCAGGTTGGGGGACGAGTGAAAAACTGTTTTTT	CASRPGWGTSEKLFF
NA	TRBV10-2	NA	TRBJ1-1	TGCGCCAGCAGCATACAGGCTGAAGCTTTCTTT	CASSIQAEAFF
NA	TRBV7-9	NA	TRBJ1-5	TGTGCCAGCAGCTCACTACCAGGGGAAACGGGCAATCAGCCCCAGCATTTT	CASSSLPGETGNQPQHF
NA	TRBV27	NA	TRBJ2-2	TGTGCCAGCAGTTTATTCGGAGGGCCAATTGTCCGGGAGCTGTTTTTT	CASSLFGGPIVRELFF